This T cell receptor beta chain derives from a study of cytotoxic CD8 clonotypes in ibrutinib-treated CLL. Some clones are missing from TCRdb's copy, which holds only in-frame ones; the method was immunoSEQ multiplex PCR. Of nearly 300,000 clones listed, less than 85% are singletons. Germline CDR1 reads MNHEY; CDR2 reads SMNVEV (reference sequence). Trimming stripped 5 bases from V and 3 bases from J, with 21 bases between. The CDR3 spans 17 residues. The chain is built from TRBV27 and TRBJ2-3; either TRBD1 or TRBD2 may supply D (6 bases each). This receptor was taken from a human donor with chronic lymphocytic leukemia. Sequenced material: PBMCs, taken at disease progression, from a patient treated with ibrutinib. The CDR3 region is CASSQMPGAGWTDTQYF. CDR3 bases: TGTGCCAGCAGTCAGATGCCGGGGGCGGGTTGGACAGATACGCAGTATTTT.